This T cell receptor (beta chain) was sequenced in a study of cytomegalovirus exposure and HLA in healthy donors. The PCR was carried out with 60 Vbeta primers and 13 Jbeta primers. The table came from immunoSEQ multiplex PCR; TCRdb's copy has only in-frame clones and leaves some out. The sample includes around 90,000 clones, 64% of them seen just once. Trimming removed 5 bases from V and 7 bases from J; junction bases left unmatched: 11. Germline CDR1 reads SEHNR; CDR2 reads FQNEAQ (reference sequence). This CDR3 is built from 17 residues. Sample: PBMCs. The chain has TRBV7-9 and TRBJ1-6; 10 bases are a match to TRBD1. The receptor was isolated from a human donor in good health. This CDR3 reads CASSTRQGADGNSPLHF. CDR3 nucleotides: TGTGCCAGCAGCACGCGACAGGGGGCAGATGGAAATTCACCCCTCCACTTT.